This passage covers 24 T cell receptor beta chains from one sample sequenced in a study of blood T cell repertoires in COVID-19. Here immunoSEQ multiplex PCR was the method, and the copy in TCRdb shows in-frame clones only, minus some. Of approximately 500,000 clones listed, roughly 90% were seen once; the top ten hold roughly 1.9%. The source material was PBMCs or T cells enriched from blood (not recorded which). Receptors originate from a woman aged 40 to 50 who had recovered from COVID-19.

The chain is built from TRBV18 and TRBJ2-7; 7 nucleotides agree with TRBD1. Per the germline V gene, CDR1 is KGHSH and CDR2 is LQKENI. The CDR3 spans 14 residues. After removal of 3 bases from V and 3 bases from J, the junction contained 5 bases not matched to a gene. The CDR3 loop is CASSPPGQIYEQYF. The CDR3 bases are TGTGCCAGCTCACCCCCGGGACAGATCTACGAGCAGTACTTC.

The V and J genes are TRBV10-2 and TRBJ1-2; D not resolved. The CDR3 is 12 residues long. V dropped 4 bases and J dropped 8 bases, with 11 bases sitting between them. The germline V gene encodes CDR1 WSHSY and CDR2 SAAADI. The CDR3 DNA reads TGCGCCAGCAGTGCGGGAGGCGAGGGCTACACCTTC. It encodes CASSAGGEGYTF.

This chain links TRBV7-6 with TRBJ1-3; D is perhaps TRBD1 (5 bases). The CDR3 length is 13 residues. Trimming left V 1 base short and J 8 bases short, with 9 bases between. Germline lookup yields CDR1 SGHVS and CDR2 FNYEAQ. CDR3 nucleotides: TGTGCCAGCAGCTTAGGGGTAGGGGACACCATATATTTT. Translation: CASSLGVGDTIYF.

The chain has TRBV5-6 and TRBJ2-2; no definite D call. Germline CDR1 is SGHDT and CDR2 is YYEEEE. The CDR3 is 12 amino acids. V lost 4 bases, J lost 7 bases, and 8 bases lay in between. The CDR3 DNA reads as TGTGCCAGCAGCATCAATGTCGGGGAGCTGTTTTTT. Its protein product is CASSINVGELFF.

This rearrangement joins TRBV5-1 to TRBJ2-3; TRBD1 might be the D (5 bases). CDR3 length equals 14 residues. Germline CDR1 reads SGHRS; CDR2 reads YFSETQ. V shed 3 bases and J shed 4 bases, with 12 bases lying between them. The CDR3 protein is CASSSLAGPDTQYF. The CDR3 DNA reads TGCGCCAGCAGCTCTTTAGCAGGGCCAGATACGCAGTATTTT.

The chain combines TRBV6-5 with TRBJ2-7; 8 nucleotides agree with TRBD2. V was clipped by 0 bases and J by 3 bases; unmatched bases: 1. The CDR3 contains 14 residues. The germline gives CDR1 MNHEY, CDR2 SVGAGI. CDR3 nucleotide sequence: TGTGCCAGCAGTTACTCTGCGGGAGGCTACGAGCAGTACTTC. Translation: CASSYSAGGYEQYF.

The CDR3 spells CASSPSSGRGYEQYF. The CDR3, as DNA: TGTGCCAGTAGTCCCTCTAGCGGGAGAGGTTACGAGCAGTACTTC. The chain recombines TRBV19 with TRBJ2-7; TRBD2 aligns across 10 bases. This CDR3 contains 15 residues. J was trimmed by 4 bases and V by 5 bases; bases with no gene match: 8. From germline, CDR1 is LNHDA and CDR2 SQIVND (reference sequence).

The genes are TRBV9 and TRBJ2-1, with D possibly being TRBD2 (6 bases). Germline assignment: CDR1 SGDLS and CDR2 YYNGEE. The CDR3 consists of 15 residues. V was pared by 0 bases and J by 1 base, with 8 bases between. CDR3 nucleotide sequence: TGTGCCAGCAGCGTAGTTAGCGGATCCTACAATGAGCAGTTCTTC. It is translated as CASSVVSGSYNEQFF.

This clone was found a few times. CDR3 in amino acids: CASSQTGKLDIQYF. In nucleotides, the CDR3 is TGCGCCAGCAGCCAAACAGGGAAATTGGACATTCAGTACTTC. The V and J genes are TRBV4-1 and TRBJ2-4, with D perhaps matching TRBD1 (6 bases). The ends were cut back, 2 bases at V and 8 bases at J, with 13 bases in the middle. Germline V gene sequence: CDR1 MGHRA, CDR2 YSYEKL. The CDR3 extends over 14 amino acids.

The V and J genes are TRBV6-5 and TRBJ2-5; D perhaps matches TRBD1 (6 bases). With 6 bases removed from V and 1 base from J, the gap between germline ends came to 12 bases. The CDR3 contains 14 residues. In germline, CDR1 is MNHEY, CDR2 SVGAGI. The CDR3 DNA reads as TGTGCCAGCAGCGTCTGGACAGCCCAAGAGACCCAGTACTTC. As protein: CASSVWTAQETQYF.

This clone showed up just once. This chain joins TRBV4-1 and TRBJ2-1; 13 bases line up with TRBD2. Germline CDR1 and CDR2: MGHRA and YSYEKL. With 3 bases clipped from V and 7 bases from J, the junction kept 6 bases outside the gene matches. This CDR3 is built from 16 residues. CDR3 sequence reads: CASSHELAGGVNEQFF. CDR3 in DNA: TGCGCCAGCAGCCATGAACTAGCGGGAGGGGTTAATGAGCAGTTCTTC.

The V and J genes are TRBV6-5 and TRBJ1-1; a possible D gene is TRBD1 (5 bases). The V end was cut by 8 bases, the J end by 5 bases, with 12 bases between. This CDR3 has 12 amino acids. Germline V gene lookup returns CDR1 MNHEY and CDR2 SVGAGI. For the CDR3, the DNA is TGTGCCAGCGGGAGGGGAGGGACTGAAGCTTTCTTT. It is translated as CASGRGGTEAFF.

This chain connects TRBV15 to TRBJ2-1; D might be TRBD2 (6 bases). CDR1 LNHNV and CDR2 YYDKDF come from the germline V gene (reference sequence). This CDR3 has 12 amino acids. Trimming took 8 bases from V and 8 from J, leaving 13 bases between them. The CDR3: CATGGLDDEQFF. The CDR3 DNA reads TGTGCCACCGGGGGACTCGACGATGAGCAGTTCTTC. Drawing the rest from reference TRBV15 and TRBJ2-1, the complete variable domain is DAMVIQNPRYQVTQFGKPVTLSCSQTLNHNVMYWYQQKSSQAPKLLFHYYDKDFNNEADTPDNFQSRRPNTSFCFLDIRSPGLGDTAMYLCATGGLDDEQFFGPGTRLTVL.

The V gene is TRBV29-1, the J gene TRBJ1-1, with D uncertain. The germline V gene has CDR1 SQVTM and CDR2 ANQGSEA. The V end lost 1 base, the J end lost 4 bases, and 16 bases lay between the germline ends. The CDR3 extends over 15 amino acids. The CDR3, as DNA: TGCAGCGTTGAAGGACCAGGTTGGGCGGGCACTGAAGCTTTCTTT. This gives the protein CSVEGPGWAGTEAFF.

The CDR3 is CASSLAVGQGNYGYTF. The CDR3, as DNA: TGTGCCAGCAGCTTGGCTGTTGGACAGGGGAACTATGGCTACACCTTC. V gene TRBV7-8 combines with J gene TRBJ1-2, with 9 bases identical to TRBD1. The CDR3 covers 16 residues. The trim removed 3 bases at V and 2 bases at J, leaving 7 bases unmatched. Germline V lookup: CDR1 SGHVS, CDR2 FQNEAQ. Drawing the rest from reference TRBV7-8 and TRBJ1-2, the complete variable domain is GAGVSQSPRYKVAKRGQDVALRCDPISGHVSLFWYQQALGQGPEFLTYFQNEAQLDKSGLPSDRFFAERPEGSVSTLKIQRTQQEDSAVYLCASSLAVGQGNYGYTFGSGTRLTVV.

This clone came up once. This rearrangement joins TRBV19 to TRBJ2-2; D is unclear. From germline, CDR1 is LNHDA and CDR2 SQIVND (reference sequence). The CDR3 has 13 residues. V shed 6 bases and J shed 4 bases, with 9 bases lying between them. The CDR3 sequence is CASSRLSTGELFF. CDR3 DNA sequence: TGTGCCAGTAGCAGACTGAGCACCGGGGAGCTGTTTTTT.

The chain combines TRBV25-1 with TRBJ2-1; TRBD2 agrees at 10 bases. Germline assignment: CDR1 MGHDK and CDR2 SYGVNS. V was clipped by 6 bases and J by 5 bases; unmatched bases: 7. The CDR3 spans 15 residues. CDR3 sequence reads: CASSHLAGGDNEQFF. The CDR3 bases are TGTGCCAGCAGCCATTTAGCGGGAGGCGACAATGAGCAGTTCTTC.

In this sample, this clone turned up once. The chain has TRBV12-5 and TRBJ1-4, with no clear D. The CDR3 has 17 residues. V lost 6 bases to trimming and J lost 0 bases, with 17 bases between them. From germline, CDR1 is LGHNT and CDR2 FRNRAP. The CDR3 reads CASGLPSLGATNEKLFF. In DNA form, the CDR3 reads TGTGCTAGTGGATTACCCTCCCTGGGCGCAACTAATGAAAAACTGTTTTTT.

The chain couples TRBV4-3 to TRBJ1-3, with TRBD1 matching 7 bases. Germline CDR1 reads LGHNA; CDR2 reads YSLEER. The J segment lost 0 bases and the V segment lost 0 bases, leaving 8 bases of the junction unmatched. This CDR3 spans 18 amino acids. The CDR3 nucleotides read TGCGCCAGCAGCCAAGACAACAGGGGAGCCGGCTCTGGAAACACCATATATTTT. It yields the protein CASSQDNRGAGSGNTIYF.

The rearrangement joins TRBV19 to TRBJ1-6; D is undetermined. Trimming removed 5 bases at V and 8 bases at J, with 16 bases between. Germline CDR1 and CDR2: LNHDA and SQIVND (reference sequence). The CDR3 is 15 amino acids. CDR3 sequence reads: CASSVQASGYSPLHF. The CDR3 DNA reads TGTGCCAGTAGTGTACAAGCTTCGGGTTATTCACCCCTCCACTTT.

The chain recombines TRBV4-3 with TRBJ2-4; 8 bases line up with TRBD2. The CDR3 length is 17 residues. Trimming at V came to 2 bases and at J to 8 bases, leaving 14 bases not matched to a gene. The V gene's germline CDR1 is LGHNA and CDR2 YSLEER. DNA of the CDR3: TGCGCCAGCAGCCAAATTTCAGGTTTCGGGAGGGTGGACATTCAGTACTTC. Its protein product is CASSQISGFGRVDIQYF.

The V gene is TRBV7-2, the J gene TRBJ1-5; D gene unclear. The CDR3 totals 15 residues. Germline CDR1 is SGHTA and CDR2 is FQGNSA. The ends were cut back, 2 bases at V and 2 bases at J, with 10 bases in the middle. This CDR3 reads CASSLTPAGNQPQHF. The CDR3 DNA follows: TGTGCCAGCAGCTTAACTCCCGCTGGCAATCAGCCCCAGCATTTT.

CDR3 in amino acids: CASSHEYPSFKRAFF. In DNA form, the CDR3 reads TGCGCCAGCAGCCATGAGTATCCTTCGTTTAAGAGGGCTTTCTTT. The J gene is TRBJ1-1, the V gene TRBV4-3, with D unresolved. Germline V gene sequence: CDR1 LGHNA, CDR2 YSLEER. The CDR3 totals 15 residues. V was clipped by 3 bases and J by 11 bases, with 22 bases between them.

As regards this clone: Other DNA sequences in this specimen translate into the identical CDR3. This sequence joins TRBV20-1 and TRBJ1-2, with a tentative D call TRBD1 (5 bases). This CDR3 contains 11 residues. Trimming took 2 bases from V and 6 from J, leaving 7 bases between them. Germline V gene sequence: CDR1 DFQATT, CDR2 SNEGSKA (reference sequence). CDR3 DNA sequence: TGCAGTGCTAGATGGGGCGATGGCTACACCTTC. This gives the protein CSARWGDGYTF.